The 7 T cell receptor beta chains below come from one sample, sequenced in a study of Graves' ophthalmopathy and Graves' hyperthyroidism. The sequenced template was RNA, covering the TCR beta CDR3 region. Second-round multiplex PCR came after a first-round RT-PCR that employed HTBI primers. MiXCR, applied by TCRdb to the multiplex PCR reads, yields one record per CDR3 protein. The sample holds about 500,000 distinct CDR3 sequences; approximately 37% are singletons and the top ten take about 4.1%. The sample comprised peripheral blood or thyroid tissue (not recorded which). These receptors all come from an adult man with Graves' hyperthyroidism.

The sample holds many counts of this clonotype. This chain links TRBV19 with TRBJ1-2; D is unclear. V was cut by 5 bases and J by 4 bases, with 14 bases left in between. The CDR3 is 14 residues long. Germline CDR1 is LNHDA and CDR2 is SQIVND (reference sequence). CDR3 amino acids: CASSFPPASYGYTF. The CDR3 region has the DNA TGTGCCAGTAGTTTCCCCCCCGCGAGCTATGGCTACACCTTC.

J is TRBJ2-5 and V is TRBV20-1; D gene ambiguous. The end of the DNA fits TRBJ2-4 better, so the J call may be wrong. Germline CDR1 DFQATT, CDR2 SNEGSKA (reference sequence). The CDR3 contains 13 residues. This CDR3 is CSVRPPAKNIQYF. In nucleotides, the CDR3 is TGCAGTGTCCGACCCCCCGCCAAAAACATTCAGTACTTC.

This chain connects TRBV19 to TRBJ2-7; possibly TRBD2 for D (6 bases). The V gene's germline CDR1 is LNHDA and CDR2 SQIVND (reference sequence). Trimming removed 6 bases at V and 2 bases at J, with 11 bases between. The CDR3 totals 13 residues. Here the CDR3 reads CASRAGIAYEQYF. CDR3 coding DNA: TGTGCCAGTAGGGCGGGAATCGCCTACGAGCAGTACTTC.

The chain couples TRBV29-1 to TRBJ1-2; the D gene is possibly TRBD1 (6 bases). Germline CDR1 reads SQVTM; CDR2 reads ANQGSEA. The CDR3 has 14 residues. V was shortened by 4 bases and J by 7 bases, with 19 bases between the two germline ends. CDR3 residues: CSVATVGDRSGYTF. Here the CDR3 DNA reads TGCAGCGTTGCAACGGTCGGTGACAGGAGTGGCTACACCTTC.

Comment on this clonotype: This could be a read error, since a much larger clone is one nucleotide away. The genes are TRBV2 and TRBJ2-7; D is uncertain. Germline CDR1 reads SNHLY; CDR2 reads FYNNEI. The CDR3 contains 13 residues. Trimming pared 4 bases from V and 5 bases from J, leaving 12 bases between. In nucleotides, the CDR3 is TGTGCCAGCAGTGCCCAGGAACTCGACGAGCAGTACTTC. Translation gives CASSAQELDEQYF. Looking up the rest from reference TRBV2 and TRBJ2-7 gives the full variable domain: EPEVTQTPSHQVTQMGQEVILRCVPISNHLYFYWYRQILGQKVEFLVSFYNNEISEKSEIFDDQFSVERPDGSNFTLKIRSTKLEDSAMYFCASSAQELDEQYFGPGTRLTVT.

V usage is TRBV30 and J usage is TRBJ1-5; possibly TRBD1 for D (6 bases). There are 14 residues in the CDR3. Trimming took 2 bases from V and 4 from J, leaving 12 bases between them. Germline values: CDR1 GTSNPN, CDR2 SVGIG (reference sequence). CDR3 sequence: CAWSLKGGNQPQHF. The CDR3 bases are TGTGCCTGGAGTCTTAAGGGGGGGAATCAGCCCCAGCATTTT.

This clonotype was seen only a few times. This rearrangement joins TRBV12-3 or TRBV12-4 to TRBJ1-5, with 11 bases fitting TRBD1. V trimming: 5 bases; J trimming: 0 bases; junction bases outside the gene matches: 3. The length of the CDR3 is 16 residues. CDR3 bases: TGTGCCAGCAGTGGGGGACAGGGGGTTAGCAATCAGCCCCAGCATTTT. It codes for CASSGGQGVSNQPQHF.